Following are 5 T cell receptor beta chains from one sample sequenced in a study of CD8 T cells in Susac syndrome. Reverse transcription used roughly 0.45 to 1 ug RNA and random hexamers. TCRdb recomputed calls from the immunoSEQ multiplex PCR reads with MiXCR, one row per CDR3 protein. The sample lists under 200,000 distinct CDR3 sequences, approximately 95% seen once, with around 0.1% in the top ten. Material: CD4+ T cells from PBMCs. The receptors stem from a human donor in good health.

V and J are TRBV4-2 and TRBJ1-1; 12 positions agree with TRBD1. The CDR3 has 13 amino acids. Germline CDR1 is LGHNA and CDR2 is YNFKEQ. Trimming cost V 1 base and J 14 bases; bases outside gene matches: 5. This CDR3 reads CASSQVGTGGIFF. In DNA form, the CDR3 reads TGTGCCAGCAGCCAAGTGGGGACAGGGGGCATATTCTTT.

The V and J genes are TRBV11-1 and TRBJ1-2; the D is unclear. This CDR3 spans 13 amino acids. Per the germline V gene, CDR1 is SGHAT and CDR2 is FQDESV (reference sequence). Trimming removed 5 bases at V and 5 bases at J, with 12 bases between. The CDR3 DNA reads as TGTGCCAGCAGCCCTGAGGCGGATTATGGCTACACCTTC. As protein: CASSPEADYGYTF.

This rearrangement joins TRBV5-1 to TRBJ2-4; TRBD2 matches at 7 bases. V trimming: 4 bases; J trimming: 5 bases; junction bases outside the gene matches: 9. The CDR3 totals 15 residues. CDR1 is SGHRS, CDR2 YFSETQ, per germline. CDR3 sequence: CASSPGGGVENIQYF. The CDR3 coding sequence is TGCGCCAGCAGCCCGGGCGGGGGAGTCGAAAACATTCAGTACTTC.

The chain joins TRBV20-1 to TRBJ2-3, with no clear D. V was cut by 6 bases and J by 4 bases, with 5 bases left in between. The germline V gene encodes CDR1 DFQATT and CDR2 SNEGSKA (reference sequence). CDR3 length equals 10 residues. The CDR3 region is CSALADTQYF. Written as DNA, the CDR3 is TGCAGTGCACTGGCAGATACGCAGTATTTT.

The gene calls are TRBV7-2 and TRBJ2-4; no definite D call. Trimming shortened V by 5 bases and J by 0 bases, and 14 bases separated the two germline ends. The CDR3 length is 16 residues. Germline CDR1 SGHTA, CDR2 FQGNSA. CDR3 coding DNA: TGTGCCAGCAGCCCCCTCCTCACGCTAGCCAAAAACATTCAGTACTTC. This gives the protein CASSPLLTLAKNIQYF.